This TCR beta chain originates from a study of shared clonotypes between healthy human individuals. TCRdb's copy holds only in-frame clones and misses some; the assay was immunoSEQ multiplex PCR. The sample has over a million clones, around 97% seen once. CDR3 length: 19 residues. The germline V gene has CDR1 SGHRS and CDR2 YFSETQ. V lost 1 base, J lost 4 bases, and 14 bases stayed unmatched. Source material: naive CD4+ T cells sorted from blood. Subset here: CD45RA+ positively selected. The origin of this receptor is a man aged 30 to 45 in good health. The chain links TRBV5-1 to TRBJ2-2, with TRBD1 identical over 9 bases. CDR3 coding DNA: TGCGCCAGCAGCTTGCTGGGACAGGGAAAACTTGTGGGCACCGGGGAGCTGTTTTTT. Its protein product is CASSLLGQGKLVGTGELFF.